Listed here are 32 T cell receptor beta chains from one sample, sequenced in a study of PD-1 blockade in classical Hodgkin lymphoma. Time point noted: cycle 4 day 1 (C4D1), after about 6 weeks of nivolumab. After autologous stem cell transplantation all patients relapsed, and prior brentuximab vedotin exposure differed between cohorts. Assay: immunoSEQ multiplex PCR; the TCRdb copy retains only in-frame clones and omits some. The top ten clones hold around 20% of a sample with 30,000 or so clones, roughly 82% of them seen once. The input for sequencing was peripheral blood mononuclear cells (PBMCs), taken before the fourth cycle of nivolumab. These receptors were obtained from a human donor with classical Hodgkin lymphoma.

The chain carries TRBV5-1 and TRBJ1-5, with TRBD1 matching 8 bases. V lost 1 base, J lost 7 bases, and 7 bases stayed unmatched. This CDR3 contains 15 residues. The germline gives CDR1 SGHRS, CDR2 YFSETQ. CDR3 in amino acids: CASSLSDRANQPQHF. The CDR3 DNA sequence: TGCGCCAGCAGCTTGTCGGACAGGGCGAACCAGCCCCAGCATTTT.

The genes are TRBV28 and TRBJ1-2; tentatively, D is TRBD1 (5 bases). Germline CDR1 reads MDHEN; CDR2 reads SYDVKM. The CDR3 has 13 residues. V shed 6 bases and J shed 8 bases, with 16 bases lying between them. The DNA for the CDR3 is TGTGCCAGCAGCCCCAAGGGGTTTTACGGCTACACCTTC. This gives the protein CASSPKGFYGYTF.

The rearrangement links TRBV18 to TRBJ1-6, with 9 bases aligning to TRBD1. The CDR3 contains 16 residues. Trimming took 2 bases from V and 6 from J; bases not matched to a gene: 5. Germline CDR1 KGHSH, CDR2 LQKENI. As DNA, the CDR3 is TGTGCCAGCTCACCAGTGGGACAGGGCTCTAATTCACCCCTCCACTTT. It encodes CASSPVGQGSNSPLHF.

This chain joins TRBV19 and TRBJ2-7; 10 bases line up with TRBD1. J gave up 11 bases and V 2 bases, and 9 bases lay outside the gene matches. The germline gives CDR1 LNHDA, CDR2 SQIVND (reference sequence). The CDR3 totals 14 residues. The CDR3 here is CASSIFRTGGEKYF. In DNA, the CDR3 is TGTGCCAGTAGTATATTTCGGACAGGGGGTGAGAAGTACTTC. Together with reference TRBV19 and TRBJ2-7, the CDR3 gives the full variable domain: DGGITQSPKYLFRKEGQNVTLSCEQNLNHDAMYWYRQDPGQGLRLIYYSQIVNDFQKGDIAEGYSVSREKKESFPLTVTSAQKNPTAFYLCASSIFRTGGEKYFGPGTRLTVT.

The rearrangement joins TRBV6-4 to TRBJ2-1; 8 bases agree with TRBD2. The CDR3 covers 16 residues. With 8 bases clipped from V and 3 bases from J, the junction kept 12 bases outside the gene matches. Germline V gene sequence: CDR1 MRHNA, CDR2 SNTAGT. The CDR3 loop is CASSLRGAGGYNEQFF. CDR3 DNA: TGTGCCAGCTCCCTCCGGGGGGCGGGGGGCTACAATGAGCAGTTCTTC.

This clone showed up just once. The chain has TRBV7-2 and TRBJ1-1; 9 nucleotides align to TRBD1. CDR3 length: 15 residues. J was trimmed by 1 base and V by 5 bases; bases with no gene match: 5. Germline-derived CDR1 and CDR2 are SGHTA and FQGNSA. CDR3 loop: CASSIRQGENTEAFF. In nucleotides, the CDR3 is TGTGCCAGCAGCATAAGACAGGGGGAGAACACTGAAGCTTTCTTT.

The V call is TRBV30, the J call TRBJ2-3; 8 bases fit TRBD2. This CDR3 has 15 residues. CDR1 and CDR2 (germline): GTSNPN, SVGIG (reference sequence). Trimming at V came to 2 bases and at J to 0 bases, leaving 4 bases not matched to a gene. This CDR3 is CAWSSGGESTDTQYF. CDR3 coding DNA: TGTGCCTGGAGTTCCGGGGGGGAAAGCACAGATACGCAGTATTTT.

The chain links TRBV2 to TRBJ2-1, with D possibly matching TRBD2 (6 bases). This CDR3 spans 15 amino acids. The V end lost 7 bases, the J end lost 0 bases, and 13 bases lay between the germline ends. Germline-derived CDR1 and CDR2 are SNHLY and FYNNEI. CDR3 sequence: CASKGTFSSYNEQFF. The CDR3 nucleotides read TGTGCCAGCAAGGGGACTTTTAGCTCCTACAATGAGCAGTTCTTC.

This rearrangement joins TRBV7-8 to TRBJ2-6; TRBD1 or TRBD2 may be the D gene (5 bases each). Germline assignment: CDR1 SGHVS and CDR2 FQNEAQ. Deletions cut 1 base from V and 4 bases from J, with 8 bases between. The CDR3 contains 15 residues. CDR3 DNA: TGTGCCAGCAGCTTAGGGGGGATGGGGGCCAACGTCCTGACTTTC. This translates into CASSLGGMGANVLTF.

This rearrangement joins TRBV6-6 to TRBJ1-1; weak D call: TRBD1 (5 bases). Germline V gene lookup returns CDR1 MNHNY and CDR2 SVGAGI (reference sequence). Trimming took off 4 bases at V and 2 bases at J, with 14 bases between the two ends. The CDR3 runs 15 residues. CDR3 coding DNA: TGTGCCAGCAGTTTCAACCAGGGCTTAAACACTGAAGCTTTCTTT. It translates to CASSFNQGLNTEAFF.

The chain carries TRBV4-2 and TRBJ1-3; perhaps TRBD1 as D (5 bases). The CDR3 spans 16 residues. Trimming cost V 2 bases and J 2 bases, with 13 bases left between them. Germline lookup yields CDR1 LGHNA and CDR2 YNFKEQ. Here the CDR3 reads CASSQNSGAAGNTIYF. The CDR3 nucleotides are TGTGCCAGCAGCCAAAACTCTGGGGCGGCTGGAAACACCATATATTTT.

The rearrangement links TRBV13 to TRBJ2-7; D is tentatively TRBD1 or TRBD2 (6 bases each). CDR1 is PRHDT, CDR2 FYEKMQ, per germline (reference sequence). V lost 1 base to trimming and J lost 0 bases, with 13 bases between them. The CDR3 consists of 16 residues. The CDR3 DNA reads TGTGCCAGCAGCTTAGCATACGGGGGCAGCTCCTACGAGCAGTACTTC. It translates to CASSLAYGGSSYEQYF.

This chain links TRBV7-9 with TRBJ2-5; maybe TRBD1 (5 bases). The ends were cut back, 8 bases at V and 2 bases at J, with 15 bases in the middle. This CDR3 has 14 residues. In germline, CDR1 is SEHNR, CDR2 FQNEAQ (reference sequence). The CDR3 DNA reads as TGTGCCAGCGAGCCCTGGGGCGGACAAGAGACCCAGTACTTC. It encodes CASEPWGGQETQYF.

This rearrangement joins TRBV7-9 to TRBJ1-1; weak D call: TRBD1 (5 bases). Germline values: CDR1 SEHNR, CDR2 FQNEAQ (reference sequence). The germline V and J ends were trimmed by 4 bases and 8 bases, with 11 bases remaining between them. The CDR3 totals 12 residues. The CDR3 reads CASSSTEGEAFF. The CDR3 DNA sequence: TGTGCCAGCAGCTCGACTGAGGGGGAAGCTTTCTTT.

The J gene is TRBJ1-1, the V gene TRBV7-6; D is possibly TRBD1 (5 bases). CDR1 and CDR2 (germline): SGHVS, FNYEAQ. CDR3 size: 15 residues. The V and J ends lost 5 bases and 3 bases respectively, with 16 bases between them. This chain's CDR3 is CASSPSGAVDTEAFF. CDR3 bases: TGTGCCAGCAGCCCGTCCGGGGCTGTGGACACTGAAGCTTTCTTT.

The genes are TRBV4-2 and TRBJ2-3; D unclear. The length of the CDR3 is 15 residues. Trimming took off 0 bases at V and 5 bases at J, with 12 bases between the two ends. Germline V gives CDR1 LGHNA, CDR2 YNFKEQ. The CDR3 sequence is CASSQEWAAEDTQYF. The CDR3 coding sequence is TGTGCCAGCAGCCAAGAGTGGGCGGCAGAAGATACGCAGTATTTT.

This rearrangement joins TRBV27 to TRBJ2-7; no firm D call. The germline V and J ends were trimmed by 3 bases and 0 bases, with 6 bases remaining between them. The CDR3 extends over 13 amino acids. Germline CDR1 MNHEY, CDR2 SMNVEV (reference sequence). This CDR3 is CASSLAASYEQYF. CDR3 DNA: TGTGCCAGCAGTTTGGCGGCCTCCTACGAGCAGTACTTC.

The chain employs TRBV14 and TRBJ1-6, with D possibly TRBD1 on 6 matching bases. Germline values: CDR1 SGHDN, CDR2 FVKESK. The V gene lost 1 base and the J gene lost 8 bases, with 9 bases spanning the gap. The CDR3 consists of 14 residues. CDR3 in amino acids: CASSQVRGYSPLHF. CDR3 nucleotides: TGTGCCAGCAGCCAAGTTAGGGGGTATTCACCCCTCCACTTT.

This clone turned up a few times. The CDR3 is CSVVRESNYEQYF. CDR3 sequence (DNA): TGCAGCGTTGTCAGGGAATCAAACTACGAGCAGTACTTC. The chain carries TRBV29-1 and TRBJ2-7; tentatively, D is TRBD1 (5 bases). The V and J ends lost 4 bases and 3 bases respectively, with 13 bases between them. There are 13 residues in the CDR3. Germline assignment: CDR1 SQVTM and CDR2 ANQGSEA.

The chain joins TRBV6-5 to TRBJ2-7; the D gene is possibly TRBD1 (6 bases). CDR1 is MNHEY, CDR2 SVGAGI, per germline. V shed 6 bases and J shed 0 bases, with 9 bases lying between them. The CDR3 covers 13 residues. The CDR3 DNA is TGTGCCAGCAGAACAGGGAGCTCCTACGAGCAGTACTTC. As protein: CASRTGSSYEQYF.

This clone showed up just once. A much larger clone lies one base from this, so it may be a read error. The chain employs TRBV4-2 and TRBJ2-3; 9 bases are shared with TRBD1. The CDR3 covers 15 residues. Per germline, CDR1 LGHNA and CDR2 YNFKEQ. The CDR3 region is CASSKNRGPSDTRYF. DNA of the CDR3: TGTGCCAGCAGTAAAAACAGGGGGCCGTCAGATACGCGGTATTTT.

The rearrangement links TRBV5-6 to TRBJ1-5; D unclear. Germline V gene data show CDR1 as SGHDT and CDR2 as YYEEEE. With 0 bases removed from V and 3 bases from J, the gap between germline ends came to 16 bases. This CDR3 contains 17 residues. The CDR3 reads CASSLGGLVLHNQPQHF. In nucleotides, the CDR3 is TGTGCCAGCAGCTTGGGCGGTTTGGTCCTACACAATCAGCCCCAGCATTTT.

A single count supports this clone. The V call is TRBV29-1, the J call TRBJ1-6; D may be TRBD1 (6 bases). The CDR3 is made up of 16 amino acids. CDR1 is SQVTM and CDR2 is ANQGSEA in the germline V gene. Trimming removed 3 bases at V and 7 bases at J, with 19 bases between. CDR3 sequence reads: CSVESPGERANSPLHF. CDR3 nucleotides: TGCAGCGTTGAGAGCCCAGGGGAACGGGCGAATTCACCCCTCCACTTT.

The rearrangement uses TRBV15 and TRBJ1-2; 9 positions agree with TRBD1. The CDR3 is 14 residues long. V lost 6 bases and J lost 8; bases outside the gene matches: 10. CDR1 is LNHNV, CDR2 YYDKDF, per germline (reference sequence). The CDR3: CATRFAGTGKGYTF. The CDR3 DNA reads TGTGCCACCAGATTCGCCGGGACAGGGAAGGGCTACACCTTC.

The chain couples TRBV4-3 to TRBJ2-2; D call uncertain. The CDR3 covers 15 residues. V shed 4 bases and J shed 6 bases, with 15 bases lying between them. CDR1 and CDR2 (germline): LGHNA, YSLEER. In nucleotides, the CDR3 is TGCGCCAGCAGCCGGCAAAGCAGGCCCCCCGGGGAGCTGTTTTTT. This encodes CASSRQSRPPGELFF.

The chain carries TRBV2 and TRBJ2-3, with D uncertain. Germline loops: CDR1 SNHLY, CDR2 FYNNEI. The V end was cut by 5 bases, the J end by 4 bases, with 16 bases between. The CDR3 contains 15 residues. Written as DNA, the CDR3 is TGTGCCAGCAGTCTCTCGTTTCAACGCGCAGATACGCAGTATTTT. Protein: CASSLSFQRADTQYF.

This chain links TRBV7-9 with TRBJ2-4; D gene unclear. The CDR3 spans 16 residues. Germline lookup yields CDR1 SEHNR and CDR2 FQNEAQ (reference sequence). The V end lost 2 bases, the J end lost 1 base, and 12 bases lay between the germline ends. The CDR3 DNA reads TGTGCCAGCAGCTTACGCCCTACGTGGGCCAAAAACATTCAGTACTTC. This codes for CASSLRPTWAKNIQYF.

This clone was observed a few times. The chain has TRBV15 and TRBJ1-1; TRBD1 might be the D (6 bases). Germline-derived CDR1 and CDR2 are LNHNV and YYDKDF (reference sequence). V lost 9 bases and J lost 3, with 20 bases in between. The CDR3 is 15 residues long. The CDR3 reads CATSLGGNGDTEAFF. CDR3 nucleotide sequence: TGTGCCACTTCCTTAGGGGGAAATGGGGACACTGAAGCTTTCTTT. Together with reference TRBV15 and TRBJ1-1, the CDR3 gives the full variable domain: DAMVIQNPRYQVTQFGKPVTLSCSQTLNHNVMYWYQQKSSQAPKLLFHYYDKDFNNEADTPDNFQSRRPNTSFCFLDIRSPGLGDTAMYLCATSLGGNGDTEAFFGQGTRLTVV.

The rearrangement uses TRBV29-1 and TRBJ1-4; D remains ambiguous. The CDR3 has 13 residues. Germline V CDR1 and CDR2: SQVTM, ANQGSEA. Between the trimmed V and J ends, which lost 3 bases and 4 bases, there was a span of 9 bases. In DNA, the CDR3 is TGCAGCGTTGAGTTGAGCTATAATGAAAAACTGTTTTTT. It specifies CSVELSYNEKLFF.

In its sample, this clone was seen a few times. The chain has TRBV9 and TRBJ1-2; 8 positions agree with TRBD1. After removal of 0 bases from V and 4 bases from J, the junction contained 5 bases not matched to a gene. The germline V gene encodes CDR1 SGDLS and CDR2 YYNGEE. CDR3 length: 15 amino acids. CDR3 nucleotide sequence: TGTGCCAGCAGCGTAGACAGGGGGAGTTTCTATGGCTACACCTTC. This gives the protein CASSVDRGSFYGYTF. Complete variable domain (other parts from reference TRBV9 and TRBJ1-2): DSGVTQTPKHLITATGQRVTLRCSPRSGDLSVYWYQQSLDQGLQFLIQYYNGEERAKGNILERFSAQQFPDLHSELNLSSLELGDSALYFCASSVDRGSFYGYTFGSGTRLTVV.

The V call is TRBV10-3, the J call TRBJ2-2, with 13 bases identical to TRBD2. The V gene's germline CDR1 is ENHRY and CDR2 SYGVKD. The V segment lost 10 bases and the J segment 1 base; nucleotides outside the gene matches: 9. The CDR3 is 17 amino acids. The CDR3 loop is CATTHGLAGENTGELFF. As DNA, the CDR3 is TGTGCCACCACCCACGGACTAGCGGGAGAGAACACCGGGGAGCTGTTTTTT.

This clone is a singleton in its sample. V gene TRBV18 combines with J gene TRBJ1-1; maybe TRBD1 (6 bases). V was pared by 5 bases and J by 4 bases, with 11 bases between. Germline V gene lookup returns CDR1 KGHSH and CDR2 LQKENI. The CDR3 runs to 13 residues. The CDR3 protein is CASSAQTGTEAFF. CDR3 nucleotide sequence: TGTGCCAGCTCAGCCCAGACAGGCACTGAAGCTTTCTTT.